These 13 T cell receptor beta chains originate from one sample sequenced in a study of T cells in Graves' hyperthyroidism and ophthalmopathy. It was RNA transcripts that yielded the amplified TCR beta CDR3 regions. The TCR CDR3 was amplified in a first-round RT-PCR using the HTBI primer set. TCRdb called the multiplex PCR reads again in MiXCR, with one record for every CDR3 protein. The table lists approximately 300,000 distinct CDR3 sequences, roughly 19% of them singletons. Sample: blood. The receptors originated from a man in his fifties with Graves' ophthalmopathy.

The chain uses TRBV2 and TRBJ1-4; D remains ambiguous. Germline V gene sequence: CDR1 SNHLY, CDR2 FYNNEI. This CDR3 is built from 18 residues. V lost 6 bases to trimming and J lost 0 bases, with 20 bases between them. DNA of the CDR3: TGTGCCAGCAGGAAATCCACCCGGACCTTTGCAACTAATGAAAAACTGTTTTTT. Residues: CASRKSTRTFATNEKLFF.

This clonotype was detected only a few times. The chain couples TRBV7-9 to TRBJ1-2, with a tentative D call TRBD1 (6 bases). V was clipped by 1 base and J by 7 bases, with 10 bases between them. The CDR3 covers 13 residues. Germline lookup yields CDR1 SEHNR and CDR2 FQNEAQ (reference sequence). The CDR3 reads CASSLDGGGGYTF. The CDR3 DNA reads TGTGCCAGCAGCTTAGATGGGGGCGGTGGCTACACCTTC.

On this clonotype itself: The final CDR3 position lacks the conserved phenylalanine or tryptophan, pointing to a likely read error. This chain joins TRBV3-1 and TRBJ2-5, with D perhaps matching TRBD2 (5 bases). The CDR3 contains 15 residues. V shed 2 bases and J shed 2 bases, with 12 bases lying between them. The germline gives CDR1 LGHDT, CDR2 YNNKEL (reference sequence). The DNA of the CDR3 is TGTGCCAGCAGCCAATTTCTAGCAGGACAAGAGACCCAGTACCTC. Translating gives CASSQFLAGQETQYL.

A few counts support this clonotype. The chain recombines TRBV4-1 with TRBJ2-7, with D possibly being TRBD1 or TRBD2 (6 bases each). Germline lookup yields CDR1 MGHRA and CDR2 YSYEKL. The CDR3 is 14 amino acids. Trimming took off 5 bases at V and 3 bases at J, with 14 bases between the two ends. The CDR3 loop reads CASSSGRGDYEQYF. The CDR3 DNA reads as TGCGCCAGCAGCTCAGGAAGGGGGGACTACGAGCAGTACTTC.

The chain recombines TRBV20-1 with TRBJ2-6, with 10 bases identical to TRBD1. CDR3 length: 17 amino acids. With V trimmed by 4 bases and J by 0 bases, 6 bases remained unmatched. CDR1 is DFQATT, CDR2 SNEGSKA, per germline (reference sequence). Here the CDR3 reads CSANPTGGFSGANVLTF. CDR3 DNA: TGCAGTGCTAACCCGACAGGGGGCTTCTCTGGGGCCAACGTCCTGACTTTC.

This clonotype has a count of ten or more. The rearrangement uses TRBV20-1 and TRBJ2-3, with D perhaps matching TRBD1 (6 bases). This CDR3 contains 13 residues. CDR1 and CDR2 from the germline V gene are DFQATT and SNEGSKA (reference sequence). Trimming shortened V by 3 bases and J by 5 bases, and 12 bases separated the two germline ends. Here the CDR3 reads CSASWQGKDTQYF. CDR3 DNA sequence: TGCAGTGCTAGTTGGCAGGGGAAAGATACGCAGTATTTT.

V is TRBV7-8 and J is TRBJ1-6; a weak D match, TRBD1 (5 bases). Between the trimmed V and J ends, which lost 3 bases and 9 bases, there was a span of 6 bases. Germline lookup yields CDR1 SGHVS and CDR2 FQNEAQ. This CDR3 comprises 12 residues. DNA for the CDR3: TGTGCCAGCAGCTTCGACAGTTCACCCCTCCACTTT. Amino acids: CASSFDSSPLHF.

This clonotype was counted many times. The DNA for the CDR3 is TGTGCCAGCAGCCAAGAAGCCGGAAGGACTGAAGCTTTCTTT. This codes for CASSQEAGRTEAFF. The chain combines TRBV3-1 with TRBJ1-1; D uncertain. The V and J ends lost 0 bases and 5 bases respectively, with 10 bases between them. The CDR3 runs to 14 residues. The germline V gene encodes CDR1 LGHDT and CDR2 YNNKEL (reference sequence).

To note about this clonotype: Just one base apart from a much larger clone, this may be a read error. The chain uses TRBV3-1 and TRBJ1-1; D uncertain. V shed 2 bases and J shed 4 bases, with 5 bases lying between them. CDR1 and CDR2 (germline): LGHDT, YNNKEL (reference sequence). This CDR3 is built from 12 residues. CDR3 sequence (DNA): TGTGCCAGCAGCCAAAGCTGCACTGAAGCTTTCTTT. It codes for CASSQSCTEAFF.

This clonotype has only a few counts. This rearrangement joins TRBV2 to TRBJ2-7; maybe TRBD2 (5 bases). The V end lost 3 bases, the J end lost 6 bases, and 12 bases lay between the germline ends. Per the germline V gene, CDR1 is SNHLY and CDR2 is FYNNEI. This CDR3 has 13 residues. The CDR3 protein is CASSEGLAGEQYF. The CDR3 nucleotides are TGTGCCAGCAGTGAGGGTCTAGCAGGCGAGCAGTACTTC.

This CDR3 is CSARDPRGRDTEAFF. In nucleotides, the CDR3 is TGCAGTGCTAGAGATCCAAGGGGTCGGGACACTGAAGCTTTCTTT. The gene calls are TRBV20-1 and TRBJ1-1; TRBD1 is a possible D gene (5 bases). The germline V gene has CDR1 DFQATT and CDR2 SNEGSKA (reference sequence). There are 15 residues in the CDR3. The V gene lost 0 bases and the J gene lost 3 bases, with 14 bases spanning the gap.

This clonotype appeared many times. The V gene is TRBV5-5, the J gene TRBJ2-7; 9 nucleotides match TRBD1. J was trimmed by 3 bases and V by 1 base; bases with no gene match: 2. This CDR3 region has 14 residues. CDR1 and CDR2 (germline): SGHKS, YYEKEE (reference sequence). The CDR3 here is CASSLRDRDYEQYF. The CDR3 DNA is TGTGCCAGCAGCTTGAGGGACAGGGACTACGAGCAGTACTTC.

The chain joins TRBV7-6 to TRBJ2-3; 11 nucleotides align to TRBD2. Germline CDR1 reads SGHVS; CDR2 reads FNYEAQ. The J segment lost 0 bases and the V segment lost 2 bases, leaving 13 bases of the junction unmatched. The CDR3 sequence is 20 residues long. The CDR3 reads CASSLNPGTSGYSSTDTQYF. Here the CDR3 DNA reads TGTGCCAGCAGCTTAAATCCCGGGACTAGCGGATACTCTAGCACAGATACGCAGTATTTT.